The 14 T cell receptor beta chains presented below share a single source sample, sequenced in a study of control samples from healthy donors and cancer patients. TCRdb's table, derived via immunoSEQ multiplex PCR, lists solely in-frame clones and lacks some. The profile shows some 150,000 clones, about 90% of them singletons. Material: blood. Receptor source: a man aged 18-30 years in good health.

The chain uses TRBV12-3 or TRBV12-4 and TRBJ2-1; no reliable D call. V shed 1 base and J shed 4 bases, with 5 bases lying between them. The CDR3 sequence is 13 residues long. The CDR3 protein is CASSLEAYNEQFF. DNA for the CDR3: TGTGCCAGCAGTTTAGAGGCGTACAATGAGCAGTTCTTC.

The count of this clone is one. This chain uses TRBV6-5 with TRBJ1-1; 7 bases line up with TRBD1. With 6 bases clipped from V and 1 base from J, the junction kept 5 bases outside the gene matches. In germline, CDR1 is MNHEY, CDR2 SVGAGI. The CDR3 is 14 amino acids. The CDR3 region is CASSRDRANTEAFF. The CDR3 nucleotides are TGTGCCAGCAGCAGAGACAGGGCGAACACTGAAGCTTTCTTT.

The chain joins TRBV6-5 to TRBJ2-1; D possibly corresponds to TRBD1 (6 bases). CDR3 size: 15 residues. Germline V lookup: CDR1 MNHEY, CDR2 SVGAGI. V was trimmed by 5 bases and J by 10 bases, leaving 21 bases between them. DNA of the CDR3: TGTGCCAGCAGTCCCCCTCTATTTAACAGGGAGGAGCAGTTCTTC. Encoded protein: CASSPPLFNREEQFF.

This chain connects TRBV6-1 to TRBJ2-7; D might be TRBD2 (6 bases). V lost 2 bases and J lost 7, with 12 bases in between. Germline CDR1 and CDR2: MNHNS and SASEGT. The CDR3 consists of 13 residues. CDR3 protein: CASSERGAGEQYF. The CDR3 DNA reads as TGTGCCAGCAGTGAACGTGGGGCGGGAGAGCAGTACTTC.

This clone was detected once. The chain recombines TRBV10-3 with TRBJ1-2; no reliable D call. The germline V and J ends were trimmed by 5 bases and 2 bases, with 9 bases remaining between them. The CDR3 length is 13 residues. CDR1 and CDR2 from the germline V gene are ENHRY and SYGVKD. This CDR3 reads CAISPEGNYGYTF. CDR3 bases: TGTGCCATCAGTCCGGAGGGAAACTATGGCTACACCTTC.

This rearrangement joins TRBV6-1 to TRBJ2-7; D unclear. The CDR3 loop spans 14 amino acids. Germline V gene lookup returns CDR1 MNHNS and CDR2 SASEGT. The V gene lost 5 bases and the J gene lost 0 bases, with 11 bases spanning the gap. CDR3 nucleotides: TGTGCCAGCAGTTATTGGCTCAGCTCCTACGAGCAGTACTTC. Protein: CASSYWLSSYEQYF.

V is TRBV6-2 or TRBV6-3 and J is TRBJ1-1, with a tentative D call TRBD1 (6 bases). From germline, CDR1 is MNHEY and CDR2 SVGEGT. This CDR3 contains 16 residues. The ends were cut back, 1 base at V and 3 bases at J, with 15 bases in the middle. Written as DNA, the CDR3 is TGTGCCAGCAGTTACTTGTCCCGGGGGGGCGACACTGAAGCTTTCTTT. It yields the protein CASSYLSRGGDTEAFF.

This clone was seen more than once but under ten times. The chain joins TRBV25-1 to TRBJ2-3; 8 bases are shared with TRBD2. CDR3 length equals 17 residues. V gave up 4 bases and J gave up 0 bases; unmatched junction bases: 9. Germline CDR1 and CDR2: MGHDK and SYGVNS. CDR3 sequence (DNA): TGTGCCAGCAGTGGGGGGGGAACTAGCGGTAGCACAGATACGCAGTATTTT. It is translated as CASSGGGTSGSTDTQYF. The whole variable domain, filled in from reference TRBV25-1 and TRBJ2-3, reads EADIYQTPRYLVIGTGKKITLECSQTMGHDKMYWYQQDPGMELHLIHYSYGVNSTEKGDLSSESTVSRIRTEHFPLTLESARPSHTSQYLCASSGGGTSGSTDTQYFGPGTRLTVL.

This clone was seen a few times. The DNA of the CDR3 is TGCAGCGTTGAAGGGGTCGGGGAGACCCAGTACTTC. Translating it yields CSVEGVGETQYF. The chain joins TRBV29-1 to TRBJ2-5; D is ambiguous. In germline, CDR1 is SQVTM, CDR2 ANQGSEA. V was shortened by 1 base and J by 5 bases, with 8 bases between the two germline ends. The CDR3 contains 12 residues.

The chain uses TRBV7-2 and TRBJ1-4; D call uncertain. V was clipped by 1 base and J by 2 bases, with 5 bases between them. The CDR3 covers 14 residues. Germline assignment: CDR1 SGHTA and CDR2 FQGNSA. The CDR3 region is CASSLVGTNEKLFF. CDR3 sequence (DNA): TGTGCCAGCAGCTTAGTGGGCACTAATGAAAAACTGTTTTTT. The full variable domain, with the rest looked up from reference TRBV7-2 and TRBJ1-4, is GAGVSQSPSNKVTEKGKDVELRCDPISGHTALYWYRQSLGQGLEFLIYFQGNSAPDKSGLPSDRFSAERTGGSVSTLTIQRTQQEDSAVYLCASSLVGTNEKLFFGSGTQLSVL.

On this clone itself: Other DNA sequences of this sample code for an identical CDR3. This sequence joins TRBV10-3 and TRBJ1-6, with TRBD1 matching over 8 bases. This CDR3 comprises 14 residues. V trimming: 3 bases; J trimming: 7 bases; junction bases outside the gene matches: 2. The germline gives CDR1 ENHRY, CDR2 SYGVKD. In nucleotides, the CDR3 is TGTGCCATCAGTGACGGGACAGGCAATTCACCCCTCCACTTT. This codes for CAISDGTGNSPLHF.

The CDR3 loop reads CASSAAGTGPYEQYF. The CDR3, as DNA: TGTGCCAGCAGTGCCGCCGGGACAGGGCCTTACGAGCAGTACTTC. The chain links TRBV2 to TRBJ2-7; 9 nucleotides line up with TRBD1. The CDR3 runs 15 residues. Trimming removed 4 bases from V and 4 bases from J; junction bases left unmatched: 8. Germline loops: CDR1 SNHLY, CDR2 FYNNEI. The whole variable domain, remainder taken from reference TRBV2 and TRBJ2-7, is EPEVTQTPSHQVTQMGQEVILRCVPISNHLYFYWYRQILGQKVEFLVSFYNNEISEKSEIFDDQFSVERPDGSNFTLKIRSTKLEDSAMYFCASSAAGTGPYEQYFGPGTRLTVT.

For the CDR3, the DNA is TGCGCCAGCAGCCAAGGGGAGGACTACTATGGCTACACCTTC. Protein sequence: CASSQGEDYYGYTF. The V gene is TRBV4-1, the J gene TRBJ1-2; no clear D gene. The germline gives CDR1 MGHRA, CDR2 YSYEKL. The CDR3 is made up of 14 amino acids. V was pared by 1 base and J by 3 bases, with 9 bases between.

The rearrangement joins TRBV2 to TRBJ1-2, with a possible D match to TRBD1 (5 bases). CDR1 is SNHLY and CDR2 is FYNNEI in the germline V gene. The ends were cut back, 7 bases at V and 0 bases at J, with 12 bases in the middle. The CDR3 contains 14 residues. The DNA of the CDR3 is TGTGCCAGCATACGTTCAGGGTCTAACTATGGCTACACCTTC. This sequence encodes CASIRSGSNYGYTF.